These T cell receptor beta chains were read from a single sample in a study of cytomegalovirus exposure and HLA in healthy donors. TCRdb's copy holds only in-frame clones and misses some; the assay was immunoSEQ multiplex PCR. In the table there are 150,000 to 200,000 clones, under 90% of which are singletons. The sequencing sample was made of PBMCs. Source of these receptors: a man younger than 45 in good health and CMV-seropositive. Each CDR3 is given without its conserved first and last residue. The D gene is left open where the match is weak.

v_gene,d_gene,j_gene,CDR3aa
TRBV4-1,-,TRBJ1-4,ASSRSPRQSTNEKLF
TRBV29-1,-,TRBJ2-5,SVEPPNRGTQY
TRBV4-1,-,TRBJ2-6,ASRGAWGANVLT
TRBV27,TRBD1,TRBJ1-1,ASSITGGSWYTEAF
TRBV18,TRBD2,TRBJ2-1,ASSAGVPNEQF
TRBV5-1,-,TRBJ2-7,ASSQTDRIYEQY
TRBV4-1,-,TRBJ2-5,ASRGGPGQSKETQY
TRBV9,-,TRBJ1-6,ASSVEGGGFNSPLH
TRBV10-3,TRBD2,TRBJ2-2,AIGGDTGELF
TRBV5-5,-,TRBJ1-2,ASSLSGREQGYT
TRBV4-1,TRBD1,TRBJ1-1,ASSQGAVGQGMRAF
TRBV6-5,-,TRBJ2-5,ASSYGGMGETQY
TRBV15,TRBD1,TRBJ1-1,ATSRDPDRGLSEAF
TRBV5-6,TRBD1,TRBJ2-7,ASSLGTGYEQY
TRBV4-3,TRBD2,TRBJ2-3,ASSRRLAATDTQY
TRBV5-1,TRBD1,TRBJ2-2,ASGGQGPNTGELF
TRBV5-1,TRBD1,TRBJ2-2,ASSLLGVTGAGELF
TRBV7-9,-,TRBJ2-1,ASSLVDSRNEQF
TRBV4-3,TRBD2,TRBJ2-2,ASSQDRPSGVTANTGELF
TRBV10-2,-,TRBJ2-1,ASTTGSYNEQF
TRBV9,TRBD1,TRBJ1-2,ASSGQDRADYGYT
TRBV18,TRBD1,TRBJ2-7,ASSPTGTGGTVEY
TRBV5-8,-,TRBJ1-1,ASVLNPNRLNTEAF
TRBV7-6,TRBD1,TRBJ1-3,ASSGDRRPGNTIY
TRBV5-1,TRBD1,TRBJ2-5,ASSLDRGIAETQY
TRBV13,TRBD1,TRBJ1-4,ASSNRDRGATNEKLF
TRBV14,TRBD2,TRBJ2-1,ASSQGLSGRDEQF
TRBV7-2,-,TRBJ1-2,ASSLQDSLGFYT
TRBV19,-,TRBJ1-1,ASSHSSGQGTEAF
TRBV5-1,-,TRBJ2-5,ASNPGSRETQY
TRBV6-6,TRBD1,TRBJ1-3,ASSAGTGGAGNTIY
TRBV7-2,-,TRBJ1-1,ASSLDNANTEAF
TRBV5-1,-,TRBJ1-5,ASSRGRNQPQH
TRBV29-1,-,TRBJ2-2,SSTLGGIGNTGELF
TRBV10-1,-,TRBJ2-1,ASSETSYNEQF
TRBV30,-,TRBJ2-1,AWSVSRSAEQF
TRBV15,-,TRBJ2-3,ATSRDLTEGTDTQY
TRBV5-6,-,TRBJ1-1,ASSFRSLLRGGLGTEAF
TRBV2,TRBD1,TRBJ1-5,ASSSGTGSGQPQH
TRBV5-1,-,TRBJ2-5,ASSLYTGQGQETQY
TRBV4-1,TRBD2,TRBJ2-3,ASSQGGGGRDGTDTQY
TRBV13,-,TRBJ1-2,ASSLQGTNYGYT
TRBV19,TRBD1,TRBJ1-5,ASRDRVNQPQH
TRBV6-6,-,TRBJ1-4,ASSYQGRGNEKLF
TRBV6-5,TRBD2,TRBJ2-1,ASSSPSGRSNEQF
TRBV25-1,-,TRBJ2-1,ASSETGVINEQF